These 25 T cell receptor beta chains came from one sample sequenced in a study of control samples from healthy donors and cancer patients (dated by TCRdb to about 2020). The library was generated by the immunoSEQ multiplex PCR assay. TCRdb re-hosts the immuneACCESS table, in-frame sequences only. Its copies lack some clones; in the studies checked, an unresolved V gene accounts for under half of them, and the cause for the rest is not known. For this sample there are roughly 160,000 clones; 88% appear just once. Together, the top ten hold under 5% of the sample. Sequenced input: blood. All receptors derive from a woman younger than 45 in good health.

This chain connects TRBV10-3 to TRBJ1-3, with 7 positions matching TRBD1. J was trimmed by 2 bases and V by 2 bases; bases with no gene match: 6. Per the germline V gene, CDR1 is ENHRY and CDR2 is SYGVKD. CDR3 length equals 16 residues. DNA for the CDR3: TGTGCCATCAGTGAGAGGAGGGGGCTGACTGGAAACACCATATATTTT. Its translation: CAISERRGLTGNTIYF.

The gene calls are TRBV7-2 and TRBJ2-7; 8 bases map to TRBD2. Germline CDR1 SGHTA, CDR2 FQGNSA. CDR3 length: 15 residues. Losses at the gene ends were 2 bases for V and 2 bases for J; bases not matched to a gene: 5. This chain's CDR3 is CASSLSTGGPYEQYF. The CDR3 DNA is TGTGCCAGCAGCTTATCGACGGGAGGGCCCTACGAGCAGTACTTC.

The chain uses TRBV5-1 and TRBJ1-1, with 9 bases fitting TRBD1. J gave up 4 bases and V 4 bases, and 2 bases lay outside the gene matches. The CDR3 has 13 amino acids. Germline-derived CDR1 and CDR2 are SGHRS and YFSETQ. CDR3 region: CASSMTGGTEAFF. In nucleotides, the CDR3 is TGCGCCAGCAGCATGACAGGGGGCACTGAAGCTTTCTTT.

The rearrangement uses TRBV24-1 and TRBJ2-5, with 13 positions matching TRBD2. The CDR3 runs to 15 residues. In germline, CDR1 is KGHDR, CDR2 SFDVKD. V was pared by 10 bases and J by 4 bases, with 8 bases of the junction left unmatched. CDR3 nucleotide sequence: TGTGCCACGGGGACTAGCGGGGTGGGTCGAGAGACCCAGTACTTC. Its translation is CATGTSGVGRETQYF.

V usage is TRBV27 and J usage is TRBJ2-2; TRBD1 might be the D (7 bases). From germline, CDR1 is MNHEY and CDR2 SMNVEV (reference sequence). The V end was cut by 5 bases, the J end by 6 bases, with 19 bases between. CDR3 length: 16 amino acids. The CDR3 sequence is CASSNPGPGGPGELFF. CDR3 coding DNA: TGTGCCAGCAGTAATCCGGGCCCAGGGGGGCCCGGGGAGCTGTTTTTT.

The chain carries TRBV6-5 and TRBJ2-3, with D uncertain. Germline CDR1 reads MNHEY; CDR2 reads SVGAGI. The CDR3 spans 11 residues. Trimming stripped 9 bases from V and 4 bases from J, with 8 bases between. CDR3 bases: TGTGCCAGTGCCACGGCAGATACGCAGTATTTT. Protein sequence: CASATADTQYF.

The rearrangement uses TRBV19 and TRBJ1-2, with a possible D match to TRBD1 (5 bases). Germline V gene data show CDR1 as LNHDA and CDR2 as SQIVND (reference sequence). The CDR3 covers 12 residues. The ends were cut back, 5 bases at V and 8 bases at J, with 12 bases in the middle. CDR3 loop: CASSRGTEGYTF. The CDR3, as DNA: TGTGCCAGTAGTCGGGGGACGGAGGGCTACACCTTC.

The genes are TRBV11-1 and TRBJ2-7; D remains ambiguous. V was shortened by 6 bases and J by 0 bases, with 9 bases between the two germline ends. The germline gives CDR1 SGHAT, CDR2 FQDESV (reference sequence). This CDR3 has 13 residues. CDR3 sequence: CASRGLSSYEQYF. Written as DNA, the CDR3 is TGTGCCAGCAGGGGCCTCAGCTCCTACGAGCAGTACTTC.

The chain is built from TRBV18 and TRBJ2-5, with TRBD2 matching 9 bases. This CDR3 has 15 residues. In germline, CDR1 is KGHSH, CDR2 LQKENI. J lost 3 bases, V lost 1 base, and 3 bases had no gene match. CDR3 amino acids: CASSPLAGEKETQYF. The CDR3, as DNA: TGTGCCAGCTCACCACTAGCGGGGGAGAAAGAGACCCAGTACTTC.

V and J are TRBV29-1 and TRBJ1-2; D is ambiguous. The germline V gene has CDR1 SQVTM and CDR2 ANQGSEA. The ends were cut back, 5 bases at V and 4 bases at J, with 8 bases in the middle. This CDR3 has 11 amino acids. The CDR3 sequence is CSVLLSYGYTF. The CDR3 DNA follows: TGCAGCGTTCTTCTAAGCTATGGCTACACCTTC.

This clone is a singleton in its sample. The chain has TRBV9 and TRBJ2-3; 7 nucleotides agree with TRBD2. Germline lookup yields CDR1 SGDLS and CDR2 YYNGEE. V was pared by 0 bases and J by 4 bases, with 5 bases of the junction left unmatched. The CDR3 totals 15 residues. CDR3 sequence reads: CASSVVTGGSDTQYF. The CDR3 nucleotides are TGTGCCAGCAGCGTAGTGACCGGGGGGTCAGATACGCAGTATTTT.

CDR3 protein: CASSLGQKDGYTF. The DNA for the CDR3 is TGCGCCAGCAGCCTAGGACAGAAGGATGGCTACACCTTC. The chain recombines TRBV5-1 with TRBJ1-2; the D gene is possibly TRBD1 (6 bases). The CDR3 covers 13 residues. CDR1 is SGHRS and CDR2 is YFSETQ in the germline V gene. The V gene lost 4 bases and the J gene lost 6 bases, with 13 bases spanning the gap.

The CDR3 DNA reads TGTGCCAGCAGCCCCCAGACCGGGACAGGGAGCAATGAGCAGTTCTTC. Protein sequence: CASSPQTGTGSNEQFF. This chain joins TRBV9 and TRBJ2-1, with TRBD1 matching 9 bases. V was clipped by 4 bases and J by 6 bases; unmatched bases: 11. The CDR3 is 16 residues long. Germline assignment: CDR1 SGDLS and CDR2 YYNGEE.

V is TRBV29-1 and J is TRBJ2-5, with D perhaps given as TRBD1 or TRBD2 (5 bases each). The CDR3 loop spans 13 amino acids. Germline CDR1 is SQVTM and CDR2 is ANQGSEA. Written as DNA, the CDR3 is TGCAGGAGGGGCCCGGCAATCCAAGAGACCCAGTACTTC. It specifies CRRGPAIQETQYF.

The chain combines TRBV24-1 with TRBJ2-5; TRBD2 aligns across 12 bases. The CDR3 sequence is 15 residues long. Per the germline V gene, CDR1 is KGHDR and CDR2 is SFDVKD. V lost 0 bases to trimming and J lost 5 bases; unmatched junction nucleotides: 0. The chain's CDR3 is CATSDLGTSGETQYF. CDR3 DNA: TGTGCCACCAGTGATTTGGGGACTAGCGGGGAGACCCAGTACTTC.

The chain is built from TRBV2 and TRBJ2-1; unclear D gene. Trimming removed 7 bases at V and 9 bases at J, with 13 bases between. The CDR3 has 12 residues. Germline V gives CDR1 SNHLY, CDR2 FYNNEI. The CDR3 loop is CASIPNPVEQFF. CDR3 bases: TGTGCCAGCATCCCAAATCCGGTTGAGCAGTTCTTC.

J is TRBJ2-7 and V is TRBV28, with a possible D match to TRBD1 (5 bases). CDR1 is MDHEN, CDR2 SYDVKM, per germline. This CDR3 contains 14 residues. V was shortened by 5 bases and J by 0 bases, with 11 bases between the two germline ends. CDR3 amino acids: CASSADSYSYEQYF. The DNA of the CDR3 is TGTGCCAGCAGTGCCGACAGTTACTCCTACGAGCAGTACTTC.

The V and J genes are TRBV9 and TRBJ2-1; 8 nucleotides align to TRBD2. The ends lost 0 bases at V and 5 bases at J; junction bases unmatched: 4. Germline assignment: CDR1 SGDLS and CDR2 YYNGEE. The CDR3 sequence is 15 residues long. The CDR3 DNA reads as TGTGCCAGCAGCGTAGGGACTAGCAGACACAATGAGCAGTTCTTC. Translated, it gives CASSVGTSRHNEQFF.

The chain is built from TRBV2 and TRBJ2-7; D remains ambiguous. V was trimmed by 5 bases and J by 3 bases, leaving 14 bases between them. In germline, CDR1 is SNHLY, CDR2 FYNNEI. This CDR3 comprises 14 residues. CDR3 protein: CASSIAGSDYEQYF. Written as DNA, the CDR3 is TGTGCCAGCAGTATAGCAGGCTCGGACTACGAGCAGTACTTC.

V gene TRBV3-1 (or the pseudogene TRBV3-2) combines with J gene TRBJ1-1; D unresolved. The length of the CDR3 is 13 residues. Trimming removed 4 bases from V and 4 bases from J, with 10 bases in between. From germline, CDR1 is LGHDT and CDR2 YNNKEL (reference sequence). CDR3 DNA sequence: TGTGCCAGCAGCCCTATCGCCGCCACTGAAGCTTTCTTT. Its translation is CASSPIAATEAFF.

This chain uses TRBV27 with TRBJ2-1; 9 nucleotides line up with TRBD2. In germline, CDR1 is MNHEY, CDR2 SMNVEV (reference sequence). There are 17 residues in the CDR3. The trim removed 6 bases at V and 5 bases at J, leaving 14 bases unmatched. The CDR3 nucleotides read TGTGCCAGCAGCCGGGCTAGCGGGAAACCCGGGGACAATGAGCAGTTCTTC. The encoded protein is CASSRASGKPGDNEQFF.

The CDR3 spells CASSPGPNTGELFF. The CDR3 bases are TGCGCCAGCAGCCCGGGACCGAACACCGGGGAGCTGTTTTTT. The J gene is TRBJ2-2, the V gene TRBV5-1; either TRBD1 or TRBD2 may supply D (5 bases each). Germline lookup yields CDR1 SGHRS and CDR2 YFSETQ. Trimming pared 4 bases from V and 0 bases from J, leaving 7 bases between. This CDR3 region has 14 residues.

The V and J genes are TRBV6-5 and TRBJ2-7, with 8 bases aligning to TRBD1. The V gene's germline CDR1 is MNHEY and CDR2 SVGAGI. With V trimmed by 2 bases and J by 3 bases, 6 bases remained unmatched. The CDR3 is 15 residues long. As DNA, the CDR3 is TGTGCCAGCAGTTACCCCACTGGACAGGGCTACGAGCAGTACTTC. Its translation is CASSYPTGQGYEQYF.

The chain is built from TRBV9 and TRBJ1-6; no definite D call. The CDR3 is made up of 15 amino acids. CDR1 and CDR2 (germline): SGDLS, YYNGEE. V shed 0 bases and J shed 10 bases, with 14 bases lying between them. The CDR3 coding sequence is TGTGCCAGCAGCGTAGCGGTTCCGACGGGGTCACCCCTCCACTTT. It is translated as CASSVAVPTGSPLHF.

This clone occurred once. V gene TRBV5-4 combines with J gene TRBJ2-5, with no clear D. V shed 0 bases and J shed 5 bases, with 5 bases lying between them. The CDR3 loop spans 12 amino acids. The germline gives CDR1 SGHNT, CDR2 YYREEE (reference sequence). As DNA, the CDR3 is TGTGCCAGCAGCTTGGATGCGGAGACCCAGTACTTC. This gives the protein CASSLDAETQYF.